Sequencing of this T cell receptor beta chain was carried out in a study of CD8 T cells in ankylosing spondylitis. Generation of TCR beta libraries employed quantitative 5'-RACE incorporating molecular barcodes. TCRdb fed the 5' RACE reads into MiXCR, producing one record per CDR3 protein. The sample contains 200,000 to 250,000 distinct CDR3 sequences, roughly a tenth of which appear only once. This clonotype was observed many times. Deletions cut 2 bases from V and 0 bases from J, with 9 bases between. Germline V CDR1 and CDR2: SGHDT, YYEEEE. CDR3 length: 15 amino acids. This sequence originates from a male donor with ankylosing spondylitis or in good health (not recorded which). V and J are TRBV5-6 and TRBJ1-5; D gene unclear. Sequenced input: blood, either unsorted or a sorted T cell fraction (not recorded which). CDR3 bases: TGTGCCAGCAGCTTTGGCAGCCTTAGCAATCAGCCCCAGCATTTT. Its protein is CASSFGSLSNQPQHF.